This TCR beta chain was recovered during a study of blood T cell repertoires in COVID-19. Whole-study context: Sites across the United States, Italy and Spain contributed samples from acute and convalescent COVID-19.

The V gene end was trimmed by 5 bases and the J gene end by 7 bases; junction bases not matched to a gene: 10. Germline lookup yields CDR1 GTSNPN and CDR2 SVGIG (reference sequence). The CDR3 spans 14 residues. Authors' methods: Estimated nucleated cell counts came from reference gene primer amplification. Libraries were prepared by immunoSEQ multiplex PCR; TCRdb keeps only in-frame clonotypes and omits some of them. The V and J calls and the clone size are those of that table, but D and trimming were determined from the DNA. The table includes about 130,000 clones, about four fifths detected once. The receptor's source is a man aged 35-49 years with active or convalescent COVID-19. The chain links TRBV30 to TRBJ1-4; 7 nucleotides match TRBD1. The sample consisted of peripheral blood. Written as DNA, the CDR3 is TGTGCCTGGGGGTTAGGCAGGGGGGTTGAAAAACTGTTTTTT. It codes for CAWGLGRGVEKLFF.